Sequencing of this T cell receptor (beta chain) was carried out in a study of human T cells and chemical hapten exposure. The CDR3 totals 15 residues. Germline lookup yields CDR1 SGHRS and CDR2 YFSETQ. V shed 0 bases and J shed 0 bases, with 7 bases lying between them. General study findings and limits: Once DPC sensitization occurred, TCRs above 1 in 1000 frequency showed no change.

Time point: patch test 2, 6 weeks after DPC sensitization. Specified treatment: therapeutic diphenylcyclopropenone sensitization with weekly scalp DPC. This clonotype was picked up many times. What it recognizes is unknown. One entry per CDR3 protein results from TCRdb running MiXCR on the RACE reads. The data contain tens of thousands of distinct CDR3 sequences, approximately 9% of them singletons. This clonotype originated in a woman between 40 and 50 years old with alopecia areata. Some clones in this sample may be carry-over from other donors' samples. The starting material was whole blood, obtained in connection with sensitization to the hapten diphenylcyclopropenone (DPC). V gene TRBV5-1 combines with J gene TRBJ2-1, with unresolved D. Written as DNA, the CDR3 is TGCGCCAGCAGCTTGGACGGGCCCTCCTACAATGAGCAGTTCTTC. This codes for CASSLDGPSYNEQFF.